The 17 T cell receptor beta chains below come from one sample, sequenced in a study of T cells in Graves' hyperthyroidism and ophthalmopathy. Researchers took RNA transcripts and amplified the TCR beta CDR3 regions from them. First-round RT-PCR with HTBI primers amplified the TCR CDR3 region. TCRdb re-derived calls from the multiplex PCR reads in MiXCR, one entry per CDR3 protein. The profile shows 350,000 to 400,000 distinct CDR3 sequences, approximately 19% of them singletons. What was sequenced was blood. All receptors derive from a young woman with Graves' hyperthyroidism.

This clonotype showed up many times. The gene calls are TRBV6-1 and TRBJ1-5; D is undetermined. There are 15 residues in the CDR3. The germline gives CDR1 MNHNS, CDR2 SASEGT. V was cut by 3 bases and J by 4 bases, with 13 bases left in between. This CDR3 is CASSDPRLMNQPQHF. As DNA, the CDR3 is TGTGCCAGCAGTGATCCCAGACTGATGAATCAGCCCCAGCATTTT.

This clonotype was picked up many times. V and J are TRBV27 and TRBJ1-1; TRBD1 matches at 9 bases. CDR1 is MNHEY, CDR2 SMNVEV, per germline (reference sequence). The CDR3 sequence is 14 residues long. Trimming cost V 5 bases and J 3 bases; bases outside gene matches: 4. CDR3 in DNA: TGTGCCAGCAGTGACAGGGGGGGGGACACTGAAGCTTTCTTT. Protein sequence: CASSDRGGDTEAFF.

This clonotype was counted at least ten times. The rearrangement links TRBV9 to TRBJ2-7, with D tentatively TRBD1 (6 bases). V was shortened by 2 bases and J by 0 bases, with 9 bases between the two germline ends. CDR1 is SGDLS and CDR2 is YYNGEE in the germline V gene. The CDR3 contains 14 residues. CDR3 DNA: TGTGCCAGCAGCGTGGGGGCGGTCTCCTACGAGCAGTACTTC. As protein: CASSVGAVSYEQYF.

Only one count was recorded for this clonotype. The CDR3 DNA sequence: TGTGCCAGCAGGCAAAGTAGCGGGGGGGCCTACGAGCAGTACTTC. Protein sequence: CASRQSSGGAYEQYF. The chain carries TRBV6-1 and TRBJ2-7; TRBD2 matches 11 bases. J gave up 2 bases and V 6 bases, and 6 bases lay outside the gene matches. CDR3 length: 15 amino acids. The V gene's germline CDR1 is MNHNS and CDR2 SASEGT.

In this sample, this clonotype turned up many times. V gene TRBV28 combines with J gene TRBJ1-2; D gene ambiguous. CDR1 and CDR2 (germline): MDHEN, SYDVKM. The CDR3 loop spans 12 amino acids. Trimming pared 5 bases from V and 8 bases from J, leaving 12 bases between. The CDR3 coding sequence is TGTGCCAGCAGTCCTGTAGGGAAGGGCTACACCTTC. Its protein product is CASSPVGKGYTF.

This clonotype was found many times. The chain carries TRBV20-1 and TRBJ2-7; 8 nucleotides line up with TRBD1. The CDR3 runs 13 residues. The ends lost 2 bases at V and 3 bases at J; junction bases unmatched: 3. Germline V gene lookup returns CDR1 DFQATT and CDR2 SNEGSKA (reference sequence). CDR3 protein: CSARNDRGYEQYF. The CDR3 bases are TGCAGTGCTAGAAATGACAGGGGCTACGAGCAGTACTTC.

This clonotype was observed a single time. J is TRBJ1-5 and V is TRBV6-1; 8 positions agree with TRBD1. CDR1 is MNHNS, CDR2 SASEGT, per germline. The CDR3 is 14 amino acids. V gave up 7 bases and J gave up 15 bases; unmatched junction bases: 17. The CDR3 region has the DNA TGTGCCAGCACTCCGGGACAGGCTCAACCTGTGGGGCATTTT. It codes for CASTPGQAQPVGHF.

This clonotype was seen repeatedly, ten times or more. V and J are TRBV6-1 and TRBJ1-2; 7 positions agree with TRBD1. The CDR3 runs to 13 residues. The junction had 5 bases not matched to a gene; V was cut back by 6 bases and J by 4 bases. The germline V gene has CDR1 MNHNS and CDR2 SASEGT. The DNA for the CDR3 is TGTGCCAGCAGCCGAGGACAGGTCTATGGCTACACCTTC. Translating gives CASSRGQVYGYTF.

Ten or more counts support this clonotype. The chain carries TRBV5-1 and TRBJ2-4; D unclear. CDR3 size: 15 residues. V was pared by 4 bases and J by 2 bases, with 13 bases between. The germline V gene encodes CDR1 SGHRS and CDR2 YFSETQ. The chain's CDR3 is CASSQGLGSKNIQYF. The CDR3 region has the DNA TGCGCCAGCAGCCAAGGGCTGGGTTCCAAAAACATTCAGTACTTC.

This clonotype was observed at least ten times. The V gene is TRBV19, the J gene TRBJ2-5; 11 bases fit TRBD1. Germline V gene data show CDR1 as LNHDA and CDR2 as SQIVND (reference sequence). V shed 4 bases and J 3 bases; nucleotides not matched to a gene: 4. The CDR3 totals 15 residues. CDR3 sequence: CASSTRGQGEETQYF. Written as DNA, the CDR3 is TGTGCCAGTAGTACCAGGGGACAGGGGGAAGAGACCCAGTACTTC.

This clonotype has at least ten counts. This chain joins TRBV4-1 and TRBJ2-5, with 9 bases matching TRBD2. Trimming at V came to 0 bases and at J to 3 bases, leaving 2 bases not matched to a gene. CDR3 length equals 15 residues. CDR1 MGHRA and CDR2 YSYEKL come from the germline V gene. The CDR3, as DNA: TGCGCCAGCAGCCAAGAAGCGGGGGGAGAAGAGACCCAGTACTTC. As protein: CASSQEAGGEETQYF.

This clonotype showed up just a few times. The chain uses TRBV3-1 and TRBJ2-4, with D tentatively TRBD1 (6 bases). The CDR3 consists of 15 residues. The germline V gene encodes CDR1 LGHDT and CDR2 YNNKEL (reference sequence). V was pared by 8 bases and J by 1 base, with 15 bases between. Here the CDR3 DNA reads TGTGCCAGCGGGCCGGGACATGATGCCAAAAACATTCAGTACTTC. It codes for CASGPGHDAKNIQYF.

This clonotype was detected only a few times. This may arise from a read error, as a much more abundant clone is one base away. The genes are TRBV20-1 and TRBJ2-5; perhaps TRBD2 as D (5 bases). Trimming cost V 1 base and J 5 bases, with 11 bases left between them. The CDR3 spans 13 residues. The germline V gene encodes CDR1 DFQATT and CDR2 SNEGSKA (reference sequence). DNA for the CDR3: TGCAGTGCTAGAGCCGACTGGAGGGAGACCCAGTACTTC. Its translation is CSARADWRETQYF.

The chain employs TRBV12-5 and TRBJ2-5, with D tentatively TRBD2 (5 bases). The germline V gene has CDR1 LGHNT and CDR2 FRNRAP. The CDR3 is made up of 12 amino acids. Between the trimmed V and J ends, which lost 4 bases and 5 bases, there was a span of 8 bases. The DNA of the CDR3 is TGTGCTAGTGGTTCCCCGGGGGAGACCCAGTACTTC. This codes for CASGSPGETQYF.

This clonotype was seen ten or more times. The rearrangement joins TRBV7-9 to TRBJ2-5; 9 nucleotides line up with TRBD2. Unmatched junction bases numbered 9, after V lost 5 bases and J lost 5 bases. This CDR3 is built from 15 residues. CDR1 and CDR2 (germline): SEHNR, FQNEAQ (reference sequence). CDR3 in DNA: TGTGCCAGCAGCGCCCGGGGACTAGCTATGGAGACCCAGTACTTC. Encoded protein: CASSARGLAMETQYF. Combining the CDR3 with reference TRBV7-9 and TRBJ2-5 gives the whole variable domain DTGVSQNPRHKITKRGQNVTFRCDPISEHNRLYWYRQTLGQGPEFLTYFQNEAQLEKSRLLSDRFSAERPKGSFSTLEIQRTEQGDSAMYLCASSARGLAMETQYFGPGTRLLVL.

This clonotype was detected ten times or more. The rearrangement joins TRBV6-1 to TRBJ1-2; TRBD1 aligns across 7 bases. Germline assignment: CDR1 MNHNS and CDR2 SASEGT. V was clipped by 8 bases and J by 4 bases; unmatched bases: 13. This CDR3 is 15 amino acids long. The DNA for the CDR3 is TGTGCCAGCGCACCTGAGAGGGGGCTTAGCTATGGCTACACCTTC. It encodes CASAPERGLSYGYTF.

This sequence joins TRBV2 and TRBJ2-1, with D unclear. Germline-derived CDR1 and CDR2 are SNHLY and FYNNEI. Between the trimmed V and J ends, which lost 5 bases and 6 bases, there was a span of 5 bases. The CDR3 loop spans 11 amino acids. The CDR3, as DNA: TGTGCCAGCAGTACGGCCAATGAGCAGTTCTTC. The encoded protein is CASSTANEQFF.